The T cell receptor (beta chain) described here comes from a study of T cell repertoires in cytomegalovirus infection. This clonotype was counted at least ten times. TCRdb itself ran the reads through MiXCR, one entry per CDR3 protein. The table includes a few hundred thousand distinct CDR3 sequences, approximately 9% detected once. The CDR3 length is 12 residues. Per the germline V gene, CDR1 is SGHTA and CDR2 is FQGNSA. Trimming cost V 3 bases and J 7 bases, with 10 bases left between them. The sequence came from a human donor in good health (CMV status not recorded). Some clones in this sample may be carry-over from other donors' samples. The sample consisted of PBMCs. V usage is TRBV7-2 and J usage is TRBJ2-7; D is unresolved. The chain's CDR3 is CASSFPVKEQYF. The CDR3 DNA reads as TGTGCCAGCAGCTTCCCGGTCAAGGAGCAGTACTTC.